This T cell receptor beta chain is drawn from a study of T cell responses to AZD1222 COVID-19 vaccine. Overall study results and limits: White British donors predominated, females outnumbered males, and clonal diversity was possibly underestimated. Within unmutated variant regions lay the reported targets of nearly half of spike-specific TCRs. Dominant CD4 TCR responses targeted spike regions 160-218 and 743-854. Repertoire sampling occurred only after the peak T cell response.

Sequencing used immunoSEQ multiplex PCR; TCRdb keeps in-frame clones, though not all of them. The repertoire has fewer than 130,000 clones, 80% to 95% of them found once; the top ten carry roughly 1.1%. V was clipped by 2 bases and J by 2 bases, with 25 bases between them. The CDR3 is made up of 20 amino acids. Germline V gene sequence: CDR1 SNHLY, CDR2 FYNNEI. About this clone: Its antigen is not known.

The J gene is TRBJ1-5, the V gene TRBV2; D might be TRBD1 (5 bases). The receptor was derived from an adult in good health. This material consisted of peripheral blood, taken on day 0 of AZD1222 vaccination. The CDR3 is CASSEKAQGTFPRGNQPQHF. The CDR3 bases are TGTGCCAGCAGTGAAAAGGCCCAGGGAACCTTTCCCAGGGGCAATCAGCCCCAGCATTTT.